The 13 T cell receptor beta chains below all came from one sample that was sequenced in a study of T-cell reconstitution after alpha-beta-depleted transplantation in children. Researchers prepared the TCRbeta library using unique molecular identifiers, the study reports. TCRdb re-derived calls from the PCR reads in MiXCR, one entry per CDR3 protein. The table has approximately 1,000,000 distinct CDR3 sequences, roughly 29% seen once. Sequencing used PBMCs, mostly from graft donor cells, obtained 360 days after TCRalphabeta/CD19-depleted stem cell transplant. The receptors were gathered from a boy in the first two years of life who had a stem cell transplant for SCID, so the T cells may come from the graft donor.

This clonotype showed up just a few times. The CDR3 spells CASSYFGQGASYEQYF. The CDR3 DNA reads as TGTGCCAGCAGTTACTTCGGACAGGGGGCTTCCTACGAGCAGTACTTC. This sequence joins TRBV6-5 and TRBJ2-7, with 11 nucleotides matching TRBD1. The CDR3 loop spans 16 amino acids. V trimming: 1 base; J trimming: 1 base; junction bases outside the gene matches: 3. Per the germline V gene, CDR1 is MNHEY and CDR2 is SVGAGI.

Only a few counts were recorded for this clonotype. The CDR3 DNA is TGCGCCAGCAGCCCCGTCCCGGGACTAGGCCAAGAGACCCAGTACTTC. Protein sequence: CASSPVPGLGQETQYF. V gene TRBV5-1 combines with J gene TRBJ2-5; 8 bases are a match to TRBD2. CDR3 size: 16 residues. J gave up 1 base and V 4 bases, and 9 bases lay outside the gene matches. Germline V gene lookup returns CDR1 SGHRS and CDR2 YFSETQ.

This clonotype was observed a handful of times. This sequence joins TRBV5-1 and TRBJ2-3; D is undetermined. The length of the CDR3 is 11 residues. V gave up 2 bases and J gave up 8 bases, with 6 bases separating them. From germline, CDR1 is SGHRS and CDR2 YFSETQ. The DNA of the CDR3 is TGCGCCAGCAGCTTCGATGGTACGCAGTATTTT. This gives the protein CASSFDGTQYF.

This clonotype has just a few counts. The rearrangement joins TRBV9 to TRBJ2-5; the match to TRBD1 covers 8 bases. The germline V gene has CDR1 SGDLS and CDR2 YYNGEE. V gave up 4 bases and J gave up 5 bases; unmatched junction bases: 7. The CDR3 runs 14 residues. This chain's CDR3 is CASSTGQDRETQYF. For the CDR3, the DNA is TGTGCCAGCAGCACGGGACAGGACAGGGAGACCCAGTACTTC.

V gene TRBV2 combines with J gene TRBJ1-2; D not resolved. This CDR3 is built from 13 residues. CDR1 and CDR2 from the germline V gene are SNHLY and FYNNEI. The ends were cut back, 4 bases at V and 10 bases at J, with 16 bases in the middle. This chain's CDR3 is CASSVLREGFYTF. Here the CDR3 DNA reads TGTGCCAGCAGTGTCCTGCGGGAGGGTTTCTACACCTTC.

J is TRBJ2-7 and V is TRBV6-2 or TRBV6-3; unclear D gene. The CDR3 consists of 13 residues. CDR1 and CDR2 (germline): MNHEY, SVGEGT. V was trimmed by 1 base and J by 2 bases, leaving 6 bases between them. The CDR3 loop reads CASSYFGPYEQYF. The CDR3 bases are TGTGCCAGCAGTTACTTTGGCCCCTACGAGCAGTACTTC.

The chain is built from TRBV4-1 and TRBJ1-2; no definite D call. This CDR3 comprises 16 residues. V lost 1 base and J 2 bases, leaving 14 bases between the germline ends. Germline lookup yields CDR1 MGHRA and CDR2 YSYEKL. The CDR3: CASSQGLRGMNYGYTF. In nucleotides, the CDR3 is TGCGCCAGCAGCCAAGGGTTAAGAGGGATGAACTATGGCTACACCTTC.

This clonotype was observed a handful of times. The rearrangement joins TRBV5-6 to TRBJ2-1, with D tentatively TRBD2 (7 bases). Germline V lookup: CDR1 SGHDT, CDR2 YYEEEE. V dropped 0 bases and J dropped 4 bases, with 11 bases sitting between them. CDR3 length equals 15 residues. CDR3 protein: CASSLEGGVYNEQFF. For the CDR3, the DNA is TGTGCCAGCAGCTTGGAAGGGGGGGTGTACAATGAGCAGTTCTTC.

This clonotype appeared a few times. This sequence joins TRBV4-3 and TRBJ2-3; 10 bases are a match to TRBD2. This CDR3 contains 17 residues. The germline V gene encodes CDR1 LGHNA and CDR2 YSLEER. Germline trimming cut 1 base from V and 4 bases from J; bases unmatched to any gene: 8. CDR3: CASSQGITSGDSDTQYF. CDR3 in DNA: TGCGCCAGCAGCCAAGGAATAACTAGCGGGGACTCAGATACGCAGTATTTT.

This chain links TRBV7-8 with TRBJ2-5, with D perhaps matching TRBD2 (5 bases). The germline V gene encodes CDR1 SGHVS and CDR2 FQNEAQ. V lost 5 bases and J 5 bases, leaving 15 bases between the germline ends. The CDR3 is made up of 14 amino acids. The CDR3: CASSTGSGGETQYF. CDR3 DNA sequence: TGTGCCAGCAGCACTGGGAGTGGCGGGGAGACCCAGTACTTC.

The chain has TRBV5-1 and TRBJ2-2; D ambiguous. Germline V lookup: CDR1 SGHRS, CDR2 YFSETQ. Trimming removed 5 bases at V and 0 bases at J, with 11 bases between. The CDR3 extends over 15 amino acids. As DNA, the CDR3 is TGCGCCAGCAGGAACCCTACCCCGAACACCGGGGAGCTGTTTTTT. Protein: CASRNPTPNTGELFF.

The chain is built from TRBV9 and TRBJ2-7; D tentatively reads TRBD1 or TRBD2 (5 bases each). The CDR3 consists of 15 residues. Germline assignment: CDR1 SGDLS and CDR2 YYNGEE. V was cut by 3 bases and J by 3 bases, with 16 bases left in between. In DNA, the CDR3 is TGTGCCAGCAGCGCCGGGACCGGGACCTTCTACGAGCAGTACTTC. Protein: CASSAGTGTFYEQYF.

The sample holds a few counts of this clonotype. The chain is built from TRBV5-1 and TRBJ2-5, with D possibly matching TRBD2 (6 bases). CDR1 and CDR2 from the germline V gene are SGHRS and YFSETQ. V gave up 5 bases and J gave up 4 bases, with 15 bases separating them. This CDR3 has 14 amino acids. The CDR3 loop is CASRGREVTETQYF. CDR3 nucleotides: TGCGCCAGCAGGGGCAGGGAGGTCACAGAGACCCAGTACTTC.